These 2 T cell receptor beta chains originate from one sample sequenced in a study of blood T cells in healthy people across ages. The use of a sample-barcoded 5' primer and a J-beta primer mix characterized a second PCR of about 7 to 12 cycles. MiXCR was run by TCRdb on the 5' RACE reads, yielding one entry per CDR3 protein. The table includes some 760,000 distinct CDR3 sequences, around 25% detected once. The same data also contributed to another study, on T cells of mothers and their children.

Sequencing input: blood. The receptors come from a boy younger than 18 in good health.

This chain uses TRBV5-5 with TRBJ2-1; 11 bases line up with TRBD2. V lost 4 bases and J lost 13; bases outside the gene matches: 13. The germline CDR1 and CDR2 sequences are SGHKS and YYEKEE (reference sequence). The CDR3 sequence is 15 residues long. CDR3 protein: CASSTSGGRASTQFF. CDR3 in DNA: TGTGCCAGCAGCACTAGCGGGGGCCGGGCATCGACCCAGTTCTTC.

The gene calls are TRBV4-1 and TRBJ1-3; the D gene is possibly TRBD1 (6 bases). The CDR3 totals 17 residues. Germline V gives CDR1 MGHRA, CDR2 YSYEKL. V lost 0 bases, J lost 0 bases, and 12 bases lay in between. This CDR3 reads CASSQDRDTLSGNTIYF. The CDR3 bases are TGCGCCAGCAGCCAAGATAGGGACACACTCTCTGGAAACACCATATATTTT.